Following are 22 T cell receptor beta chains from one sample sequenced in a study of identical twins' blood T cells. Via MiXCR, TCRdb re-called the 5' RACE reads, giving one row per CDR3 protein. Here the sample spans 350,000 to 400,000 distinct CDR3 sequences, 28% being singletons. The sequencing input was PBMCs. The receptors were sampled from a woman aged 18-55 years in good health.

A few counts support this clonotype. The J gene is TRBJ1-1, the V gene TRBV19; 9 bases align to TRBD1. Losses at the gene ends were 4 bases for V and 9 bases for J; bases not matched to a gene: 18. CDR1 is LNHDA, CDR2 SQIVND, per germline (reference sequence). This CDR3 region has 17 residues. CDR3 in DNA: TGTGCCAGTAGTAGAACCATTGGTGGGACAGGGAATTATCAAGCTTTCTTT. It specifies CASSRTIGGTGNYQAFF. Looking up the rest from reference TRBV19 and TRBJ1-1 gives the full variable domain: DGGITQSPKYLFRKEGQNVTLSCEQNLNHDAMYWYRQDPGQGLRLIYYSQIVNDFQKGDIAEGYSVSREKKESFPLTVTSAQKNPTAFYLCASSRTIGGTGNYQAFFGQGTRLTVV.

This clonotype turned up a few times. The CDR3 reads CATSRDWAYNEQFF. CDR3 sequence (DNA): TGTGCCACCAGCAGAGATTGGGCCTACAATGAGCAGTTCTTC. The rearrangement joins TRBV15 to TRBJ2-1; D is undetermined. V gave up 0 bases and J gave up 2 bases, with 5 bases separating them. CDR1 and CDR2 from the germline V gene are LNHNV and YYDKDF (reference sequence). This CDR3 is built from 14 residues.

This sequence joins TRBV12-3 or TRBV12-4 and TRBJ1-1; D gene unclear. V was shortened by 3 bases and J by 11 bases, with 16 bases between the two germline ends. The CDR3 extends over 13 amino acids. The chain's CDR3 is CASSFNNLGVAFF. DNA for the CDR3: TGTGCCAGCAGTTTTAATAACCTCGGGGTGGCTTTCTTT.

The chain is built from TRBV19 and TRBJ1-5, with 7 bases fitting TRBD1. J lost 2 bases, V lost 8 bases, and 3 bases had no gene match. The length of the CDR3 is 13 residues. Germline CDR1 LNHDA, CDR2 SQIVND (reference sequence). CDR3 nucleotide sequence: TGTGCCAGTCACCAGGGGGGCAATCAGCCCCAGCATTTT. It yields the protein CASHQGGNQPQHF.

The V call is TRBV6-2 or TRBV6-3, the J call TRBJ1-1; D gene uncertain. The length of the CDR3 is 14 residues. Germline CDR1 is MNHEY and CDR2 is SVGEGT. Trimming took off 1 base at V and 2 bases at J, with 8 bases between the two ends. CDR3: CASSYWGDNTEAFF. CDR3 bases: TGTGCCAGCAGTTACTGGGGAGATAACACTGAAGCTTTCTTT.

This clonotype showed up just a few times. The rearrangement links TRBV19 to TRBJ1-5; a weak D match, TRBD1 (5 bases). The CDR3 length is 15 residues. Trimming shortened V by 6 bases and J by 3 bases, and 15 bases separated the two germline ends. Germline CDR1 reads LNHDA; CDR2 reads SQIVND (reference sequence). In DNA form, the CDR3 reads TGTGCCAGTAGCGTTGTCAGGGCGTACAATCAGCCCCAGCATTTT. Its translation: CASSVVRAYNQPQHF.

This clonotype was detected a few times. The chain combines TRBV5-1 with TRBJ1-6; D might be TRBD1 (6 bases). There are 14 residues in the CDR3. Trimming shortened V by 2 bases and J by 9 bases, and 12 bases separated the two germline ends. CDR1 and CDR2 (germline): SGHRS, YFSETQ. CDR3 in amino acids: CASSFDRTGSPLHF. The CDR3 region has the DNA TGCGCCAGCAGCTTCGACAGGACCGGTTCACCCCTCCACTTT.

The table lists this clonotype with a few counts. DNA of the CDR3: TGTGCCAGCAGTGTCAGGGGTTGGGAAAAACTGTTTTTT. Protein: CASSVRGWEKLFF. This chain uses TRBV28 with TRBJ1-4; a possible D gene is TRBD1 (6 bases). The germline gives CDR1 MDHEN, CDR2 SYDVKM. This CDR3 has 13 residues. V lost 5 bases and J lost 8, with 12 bases in between.

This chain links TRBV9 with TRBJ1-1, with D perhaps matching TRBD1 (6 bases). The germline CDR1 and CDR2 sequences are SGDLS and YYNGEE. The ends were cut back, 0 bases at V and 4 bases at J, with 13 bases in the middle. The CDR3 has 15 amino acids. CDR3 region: CASSVEGVIITEAFF. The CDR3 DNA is TGTGCCAGCAGCGTAGAGGGGGTTATAATCACTGAAGCTTTCTTT.

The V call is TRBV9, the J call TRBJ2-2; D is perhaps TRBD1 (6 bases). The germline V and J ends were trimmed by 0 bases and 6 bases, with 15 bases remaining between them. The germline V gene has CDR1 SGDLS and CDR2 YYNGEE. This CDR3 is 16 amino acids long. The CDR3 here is CASSVAVHRAAGELFF. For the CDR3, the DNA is TGTGCCAGCAGCGTAGCTGTGCACAGGGCGGCCGGGGAGCTGTTTTTT.

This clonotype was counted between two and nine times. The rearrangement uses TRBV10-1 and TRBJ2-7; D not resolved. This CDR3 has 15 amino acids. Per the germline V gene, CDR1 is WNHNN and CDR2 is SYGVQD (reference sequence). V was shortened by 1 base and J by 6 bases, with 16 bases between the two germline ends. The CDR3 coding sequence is TGCGCCAGCAGTGAGTTACCCGGGTCAAATGTCGAGCAGTACTTC. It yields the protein CASSELPGSNVEQYF.

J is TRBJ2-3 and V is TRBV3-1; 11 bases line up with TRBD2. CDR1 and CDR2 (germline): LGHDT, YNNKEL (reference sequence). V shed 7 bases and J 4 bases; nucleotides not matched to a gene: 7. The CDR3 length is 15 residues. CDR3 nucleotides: TGTGCCAGCACCCTGACTAGCGGGGAAGCAGATACGCAGTATTTT. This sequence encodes CASTLTSGEADTQYF.

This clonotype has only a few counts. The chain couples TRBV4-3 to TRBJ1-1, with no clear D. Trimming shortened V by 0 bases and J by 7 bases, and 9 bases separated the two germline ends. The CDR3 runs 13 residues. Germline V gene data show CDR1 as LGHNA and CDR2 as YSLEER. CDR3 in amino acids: CASSQDTLREAFF. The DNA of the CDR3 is TGCGCCAGCAGCCAAGATACCCTCCGTGAAGCTTTCTTT.

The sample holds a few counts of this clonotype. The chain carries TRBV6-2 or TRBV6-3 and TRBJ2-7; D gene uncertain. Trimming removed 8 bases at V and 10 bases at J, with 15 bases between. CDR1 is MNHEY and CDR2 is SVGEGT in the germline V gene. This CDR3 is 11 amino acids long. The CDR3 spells CASASGLIQYF. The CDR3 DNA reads TGTGCCAGCGCCTCCGGGCTAATCCAGTACTTC.

As DNA, the CDR3 is TGTGCCATCAGCGTCTCAGAGGATTCACCCCTCCACTTT. Residues: CAISVSEDSPLHF. This chain connects TRBV10-3 to TRBJ1-6; D gene unclear. Trimming cost V 6 bases and J 8 bases, with 11 bases left between them. The CDR3 length is 13 residues. CDR1 is ENHRY, CDR2 SYGVKD, per germline.

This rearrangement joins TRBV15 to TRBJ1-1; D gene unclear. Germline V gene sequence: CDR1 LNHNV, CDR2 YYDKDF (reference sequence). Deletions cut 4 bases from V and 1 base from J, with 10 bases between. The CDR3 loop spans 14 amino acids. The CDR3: CATSKTLRNTEAFF. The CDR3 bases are TGTGCCACCAGCAAGACACTCCGGAACACTGAAGCTTTCTTT. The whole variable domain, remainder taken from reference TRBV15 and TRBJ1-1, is DAMVIQNPRYQVTQFGKPVTLSCSQTLNHNVMYWYQQKSSQAPKLLFHYYDKDFNNEADTPDNFQSRRPNTSFCFLDIRSPGLGDTAMYLCATSKTLRNTEAFFGQGTRLTVV.

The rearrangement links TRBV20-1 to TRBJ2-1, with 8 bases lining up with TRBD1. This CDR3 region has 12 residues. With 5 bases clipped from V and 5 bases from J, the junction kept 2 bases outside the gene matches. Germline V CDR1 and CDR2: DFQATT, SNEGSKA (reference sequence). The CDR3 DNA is TGCAGTGCTCGACAGGGGAACAATGAGCAGTTCTTC. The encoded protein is CSARQGNNEQFF.

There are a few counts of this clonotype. CDR3 bases: TGCGCCAGCAGCGACCGGGACCCTTTCTACGAGCAGTACTTC. Protein: CASSDRDPFYEQYF. The rearrangement uses TRBV4-3 and TRBJ2-7; TRBD1 or TRBD2 may be the D gene (5 bases each). Germline V gene lookup returns CDR1 LGHNA and CDR2 YSLEER. This CDR3 region has 14 residues. Trimming pared 5 bases from V and 3 bases from J, leaving 14 bases between.

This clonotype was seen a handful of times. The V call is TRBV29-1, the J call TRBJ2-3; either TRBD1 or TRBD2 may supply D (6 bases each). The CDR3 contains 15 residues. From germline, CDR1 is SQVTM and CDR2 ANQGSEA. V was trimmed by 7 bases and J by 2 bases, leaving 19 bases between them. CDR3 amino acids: CSAPPGRGHTDTQYF. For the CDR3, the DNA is TGCAGCGCCCCACCGGGGCGGGGACACACAGATACGCAGTATTTT.

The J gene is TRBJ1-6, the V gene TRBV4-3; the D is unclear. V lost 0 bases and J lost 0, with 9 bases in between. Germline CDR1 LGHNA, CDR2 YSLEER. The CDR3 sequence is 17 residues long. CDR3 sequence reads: CASSQDRPDSYNSPLHF. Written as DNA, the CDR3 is TGCGCCAGCAGCCAAGATCGGCCAGACTCCTATAATTCACCCCTCCACTTT.

CDR3 region: CASSDQGVFGANVLTF. CDR3 bases: TGTGCCAGTAGTGACCAGGGGGTTTTTGGGGCCAACGTCCTGACTTTC. The rearrangement joins TRBV19 to TRBJ2-6, with 7 bases identical to TRBD1. CDR1 is LNHDA and CDR2 is SQIVND in the germline V gene (reference sequence). The CDR3 totals 16 residues. Trimming took 5 bases from V and 3 from J; bases not matched to a gene: 7.

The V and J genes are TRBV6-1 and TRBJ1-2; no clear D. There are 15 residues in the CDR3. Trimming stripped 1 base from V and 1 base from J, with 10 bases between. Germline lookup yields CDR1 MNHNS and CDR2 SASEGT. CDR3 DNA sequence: TGTGCCAGCAGTGAAGTCGTCTACAGTAACTATGGCTACACCTTC. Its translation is CASSEVVYSNYGYTF.